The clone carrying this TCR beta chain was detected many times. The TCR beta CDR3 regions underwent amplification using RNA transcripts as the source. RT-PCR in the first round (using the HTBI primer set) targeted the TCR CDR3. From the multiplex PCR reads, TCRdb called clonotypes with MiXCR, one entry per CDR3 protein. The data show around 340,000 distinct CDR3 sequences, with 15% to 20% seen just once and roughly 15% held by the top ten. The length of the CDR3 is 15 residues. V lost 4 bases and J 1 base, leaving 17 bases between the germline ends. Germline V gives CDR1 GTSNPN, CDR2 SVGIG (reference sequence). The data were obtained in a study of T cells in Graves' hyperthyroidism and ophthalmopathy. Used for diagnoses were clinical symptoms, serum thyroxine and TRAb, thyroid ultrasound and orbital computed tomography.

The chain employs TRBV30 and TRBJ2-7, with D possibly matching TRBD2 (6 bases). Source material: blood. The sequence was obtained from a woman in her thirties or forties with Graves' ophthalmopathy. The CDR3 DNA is TGTGCCTGGACCCAAGGGGCTAGCGAGTCCTACGAGCAGTACTTC. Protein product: CAWTQGASESYEQYF.